The rows below give T cell receptor beta chains drawn from one sample of a study of PD-1 blockade in mismatch repair-deficient tumors. Sequencing was performed with immunoSEQ multiplex PCR; in TCRdb, only in-frame clones are kept and a portion is missing. The sample has about 51,000 clones, around 80% seen once. Sequences were derived from peripheral blood, sampled 4 weeks after starting pembrolizumab. The source of these receptors is an adult with mismatch repair-deficient cancer. Both conserved end residues are part of each CDR3. A D gene is named only where the DNA matches it firmly. Some rows have no size entry. The others give once, few or many, or a class for an expanded clone.

TRBV9	NA	TRBD1	TRBJ1-3	TGTGCCAGCAGCGTAGGGGGACAGGGATCTGGAAACACCATATATTTT	CASSVGGQGSGNTIYF
TRBV19	NA	NA	TRBJ2-2	TGTGCCAGTAGGGCGGGGCCGGACACCGGGGAGCTGTTTTTT	CASRAGPDTGELFF
TRBV19	NA	TRBD1	TRBJ2-7	TGTGCCAGTAGTGAGACAGGGGGCCCCTACGAGCAGTACTTC	CASSETGGPYEQYF
TRBV19	few	NA	TRBJ2-2	TGTGCCAGTAGTATTTCCCCCGCCCTTTTGGGGGAGCTGTTTTTT	CASSISPALLGELFF
TRBV27	NA	TRBD1	TRBJ2-4	TGTGCCAGCAGTGCACCAGGGGGATCGGACAAAAACATTCAGTACTTC	CASSAPGGSDKNIQYF
TRBV6-5	NA	TRBD2	TRBJ2-7	TGTGCCAGCAGTCGGACTAGCGGACTCGACGAGCAGTACTTC	CASSRTSGLDEQYF
TRBV7-9	NA	NA	TRBJ1-1	TGTGCCAGCAGCGACCAGAGTCGAGGGGCAGGCACTGAAGCTTTCTTT	CASSDQSRGAGTEAFF
TRBV19	NA	TRBD2	TRBJ2-7	TGTGCCAGTAGTACTAAGCGGGAGAAATCGAAGCAGTACTTC	CASSTKREKSKQYF
TRBV4-3	NA	TRBD2	TRBJ2-1	TGCGCCAGCAGCCAGGGAGGACTAGCGGGAACTGAGCAGTTCTTC	CASSQGGLAGTEQFF
TRBV28	NA	NA	TRBJ1-3	TGTGCCAGCAGTCCGGGCCAGCACTCTGGAAACACCATATATTTT	CASSPGQHSGNTIYF
TRBV10-3	NA	TRBD1	TRBJ1-5	TGTGCCATCAGCAACCGGGACAGGGATGGTCAGCCCCAGCATTTT	CAISNRDRDGQPQHF
TRBV30	NA	NA	TRBJ2-1	TGTGCCTGGAACTGGCAGAATGAGCAGTTCTTC	CAWNWQNEQFF
TRBV7-9	NA	NA	TRBJ1-1	TGTGCCAGCAGCCTGGGGAGAAGAGGGGCTGAAGCTTTCTTT	CASSLGRRGAEAFF
TRBV5-1	NA	TRBD1	TRBJ1-1	TGCGCCAGCAGCTTGGCGGGAGGACAGGGGGACACTGAAGCTTTCTTT	CASSLAGGQGDTEAFF
TRBV30	NA	NA	TRBJ2-1	TGTGCCTGGAGTGTCCCCGGGACATCGATCGCCAATGAGCAGTTCTTC	CAWSVPGTSIANEQFF
TRBV6-6	once	TRBD1	TRBJ2-7	TGTGCCAGCAGTTCGGACAGGGGTTCCTACGAGCAGTACTTC	CASSSDRGSYEQYF
TRBV6-1	NA	NA	TRBJ2-5	TGTGCCAGCAGTGATCGGGGCCAAGAGACCCAGTACTTC	CASSDRGQETQYF
TRBV4-1	NA	NA	TRBJ1-5	TGCGCCAGCAGCCAAGCATGGGCCGGGGGAAGCAATCAGCCCCAGCATTTT	CASSQAWAGGSNQPQHF
TRBV5-1	NA	NA	TRBJ1-1	TGCGCCAGCAGCTTGGAGCCCAGCAGAAACACTGAAGCTTTCTTT	CASSLEPSRNTEAFF
TRBV27	NA	NA	TRBJ2-7	TGTGCCAGCAGGATTTCGAGCGTGCAGTACTTC	CASRISSVQYF
TRBV7-4	once	NA	TRBJ2-7	TGTGCCAGCAGCATTACTAGTAACGAGCAGTACTTC	CASSITSNEQYF
TRBV28	NA	NA	TRBJ1-1	TGTGCCAGCAGAGACTCAGGGATCACTGAAGCTTTCTTT	CASRDSGITEAFF
TRBV30	NA	NA	TRBJ2-7	TGTGCCTGGAGCGACAGCCACGAGCAGTACTTC	CAWSDSHEQYF
TRBV27	NA	NA	TRBJ1-1	TGTGCCAGCAGCTATCGCGCGAGCACTGAAGCTTTCTTT	CASSYRASTEAFF
TRBV6-6	NA	NA	TRBJ2-7	TGTGCCAGCAGACCTGGTGGGGGCGTATACGAGCAGTACTTC	CASRPGGGVYEQYF
TRBV7-2	NA	TRBD1	TRBJ2-3	TGTGCCAGCAGCCGATGGACAGGGAGGTCCACAGATACGCAGTATTTT	CASSRWTGRSTDTQYF
TRBV7-2	NA	NA	TRBJ2-3	TGTGCCAGCAGCTTCAGTCCAAGCACAGATACGCAGTATTTT	CASSFSPSTDTQYF
TRBV11-3	NA	NA	TRBJ1-3	TGTGCCAGCAGCTTAGATCTTAATAGGGGACGCACTGGAAACACCATATATTTT	CASSLDLNRGRTGNTIYF
TRBV9	once	TRBD1	TRBJ2-3	TGTGCCAGCAGCGTAGAAGAGACAGGGGGCACAGATACGCAGTATTTT	CASSVEETGGTDTQYF
TRBV19	NA	NA	TRBJ1-5	TGTGCCGGGAGCTCCGGGACCCATAGCAATCAGCCCCAGCATTTT	CAGSSGTHSNQPQHF
TRBV7-9	NA	TRBD1	TRBJ2-4	TGTGCCAGCAGCTTAGGGGACAGGGGGGCCAAAAACATTCAGTACTTC	CASSLGDRGAKNIQYF
TRBV5-8	NA	TRBD1	TRBJ2-7	TGTGCCAGCAGCCCGTCGCCCGGGACAGGCAAGAACGAGCAGTACTTC	CASSPSPGTGKNEQYF
TRBV5-4	NA	TRBD2	TRBJ2-7	TGTGCCAGCAGCTCTACTAGCGGCTCCTACGAGCAGTACTTC	CASSSTSGSYEQYF
TRBV6-1	NA	TRBD2	TRBJ2-1	TGTGCCAGCAGTGAAAAGAGGGTAGCGGGAGTAAATGAGCAGTTCTTC	CASSEKRVAGVNEQFF
TRBV12-5	NA	TRBD2	TRBJ2-5	TGTGCTAGTGGTCCACCTAGCGGGAACCAAGAGACCCAGTACTTC	CASGPPSGNQETQYF
TRBV27	NA	NA	TRBJ1-4	TGTGCCAGCAGTTCTATTTTGGTAGGACCTGAAAAACTGTTTTTT	CASSSILVGPEKLFF
TRBV14	few	NA	TRBJ2-7	TGTGCCAGCAGCCAAGGGTTGCGGAACTACGAGCAGTACTTC	CASSQGLRNYEQYF
TRBV6-1	NA	NA	TRBJ1-5	TGTGCCAGCAGCGAAGGGGGGTTAGGCAATCAGCCCCAGCATTTT	CASSEGGLGNQPQHF
TRBV5-1	NA	TRBD1	TRBJ2-5	TGCGCCAGCAGCGGGGACAGGGCCTTAGGGACCCAGTACTTC	CASSGDRALGTQYF
TRBV29-1	few	NA	TRBJ1-5	TGCAGCGCCACTTGGGGGGATCGGAATCAGCCCCAGCATTTT	CSATWGDRNQPQHF
TRBV11-2	once	NA	TRBJ2-7	TGTGCCAGCAGCCCCCCCGGGACTGGAACCTACGAGCAGTACTTC	CASSPPGTGTYEQYF
TRBV9	NA	TRBD1	TRBJ1-4	TGTGCCAGCAGCTCCACTCCAACAGGGGTCACTAATGAAAAACTGTTTTTT	CASSSTPTGVTNEKLFF
TRBV7-8	NA	TRBD2	TRBJ2-2	TGTGCCAGCAGCCCGGGACTAGCGGGGAACACCGGGGAGCTGTTTTTT	CASSPGLAGNTGELFF
TRBV19	few	TRBD1	TRBJ1-2	TGTGCCAGTAGTCCACCGACAGGGAACTATGGCTACACCTTC	CASSPPTGNYGYTF
TRBV2	NA	NA	TRBJ1-2	TGTGCCAGCCTGGACGAGGGCAGAAACTATGGCTACACCTTC	CASLDEGRNYGYTF
TRBV7-2	once	NA	TRBJ2-3	TGTGCCAGCAGCTTACGCCCGGTTCCACAGACAGATACGCAGTATTTT	CASSLRPVPQTDTQYF
TRBV18	NA	TRBD2	TRBJ2-7	TGTGCCAGCTCACCCGTATCGACTAGCGGGAGGGCCTTCGAGCAGTACTTC	CASSPVSTSGRAFEQYF
TRBV7-9	NA	NA	TRBJ1-1	TGTGCCAGCAGCTTAGAGGCAGGGGTCACTGAAGCTTTCTTT	CASSLEAGVTEAFF
TRBV6-1	NA	TRBD1	TRBJ1-2	TGTGCCAGCAGTCCGACAGGGGGGAACACCTTC	CASSPTGGNTF
TRBV18	NA	TRBD1	TRBJ1-1	TGTGCCAGCTCACCGGGACAGACTGAAGCTTTCTTT	CASSPGQTEAFF